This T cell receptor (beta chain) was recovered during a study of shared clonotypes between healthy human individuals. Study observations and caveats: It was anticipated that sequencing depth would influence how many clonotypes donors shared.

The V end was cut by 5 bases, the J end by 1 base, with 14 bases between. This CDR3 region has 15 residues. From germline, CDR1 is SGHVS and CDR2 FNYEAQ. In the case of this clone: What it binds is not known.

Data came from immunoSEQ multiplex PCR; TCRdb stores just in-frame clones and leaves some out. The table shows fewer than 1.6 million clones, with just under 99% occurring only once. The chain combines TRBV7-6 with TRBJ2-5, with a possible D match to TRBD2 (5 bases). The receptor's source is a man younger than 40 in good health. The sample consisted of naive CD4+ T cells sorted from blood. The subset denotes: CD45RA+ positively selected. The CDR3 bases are TGTGCCAGCAGCCCCCGGCCGGGATCCCAAGAGACCCAGTACTTC. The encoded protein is CASSPRPGSQETQYF.